This TCR beta chain was profiled in a study of beta chain features in type 1 diabetes. General observations from the study: A definitive answer on HLA type influencing TCRB rearrangement was not reached here. All four CD4+ subsets of Type 1 diabetes patients contained TCRB CDR3s that were moderately but significantly shorter.

Sampling consisted of one heparinised blood draw per donor, averaging around 110 mL. The isolated RNA, all of it, was reverse transcribed, so expressed TCRB transcripts were what got sequenced. TCRdb keeps only in-frame clones here, not all; method: immunoSEQ multiplex PCR. The sample lists under 250,000 clones; 25% to 30% were seen once. V shed 7 bases, J shed 6 bases, and the junction held 9 bases outside the gene matches. Germline V gene sequence: CDR1 MNHNS, CDR2 SASEGT. The CDR3 totals 14 residues. For this clone: The target antigen is unknown.

The rearrangement uses TRBV6-1 and TRBJ2-3, with 8 positions matching TRBD2. The source material was central memory CD4+ T cells from blood. The clonotype was recovered from a young man in good health. The CDR3 protein is CASIPGGARDTQYF. Here the CDR3 DNA reads TGTGCCAGCATTCCGGGGGGGGCGAGGGATACGCAGTATTTT.